Below, one TCR beta chain is given with its context. The data originate from a study of shared clonotypes between healthy human individuals. The CDR3 runs 12 residues. Germline CDR1 MNHEY, CDR2 SVGAGI. The method was immunoSEQ multiplex PCR; TCRdb's version includes in-frame clones alone and lacks a portion of them. The data contain about 1 million clones, roughly 70% of them seen just once; the ten biggest clones take up over 1.3%. This clonotype originated in a young man in good health. The chain combines TRBV6-5 with TRBJ2-5; D is unclear. The last part of the DNA fits TRBJ2-7 better; the J call may be wrong. The specimen was memory CD4+ T cells sorted from blood. Subset defined: CD45RA-negative fraction. This CDR3 is CASSNKGSEQYF. The DNA of the CDR3 is TGTGCCAGCAGCAATAAGGGTAGCGAGCAGTACTTC.